This T cell receptor (beta chain) was sequenced during a study of shared clonotypes between healthy human individuals. As concerns this clone: Its antigen is as yet unknown.

What was sequenced on ten immunoSEQ deep assay plates was unsorted PBMC DNA. Generated by immunoSEQ multiplex PCR, the TCRdb table keeps only in-frame clones and is missing some. This sample carries 400,000 to 600,000 clones, 60% to 80% of them seen once, and the ten largest clones take 9.5% to 15%. Findings and caveats of the study: The expectation was that sequencing depth would affect clonotype sharing among donors. It was the few donors that limited the genetic and exposure-history diversity represented.

Germline lookup yields CDR1 MDHEN and CDR2 SYDVKM. V was pared by 6 bases and J by 0 bases, with 17 bases between. The CDR3 covers 17 residues. The receptor was derived from a middle-aged woman in good health. Some clones in this sample may be carry-over from other donors' samples. This chain connects TRBV28 to TRBJ2-2; D gene ambiguous. Material: PBMCs. CDR3 bases: TGTGCCAGCAGCACTTACCGCGGCAACACGAACACCGGGGAGCTGTTTTTT. Translated, it gives CASSTYRGNTNTGELFF.